Below are 26 T cell receptor beta chains sequenced from a single sample in a study of PD-L1 blockade in urothelial cancer. TCRdb's copy holds only in-frame clones and misses some; the assay was immunoSEQ multiplex PCR. The sample lists about 100,000 clones; 70% to 90% were seen once. The starting material was PBMCs, obtained around atezolizumab (anti-PD-L1) treatment. These TCRs come from a man in his fifties or sixties with urothelial cancer.

Notes on this clone: Sequence at one end of the junction differs from germline and may be a read error. J is TRBJ1-4 and V is TRBV4-1; possible D gene TRBD1, 5 bases. Germline CDR1 and CDR2: MGHRA and YSYEKL. The CDR3 spans 14 residues. This chain's CDR3 is CATSYQQEGEKLFF. The CDR3 DNA sequence: TGCGCCACCAGCTACCAACAGGAAGGAGAAAAACTGTTTTTT.

The chain uses TRBV5-1 and TRBJ2-3, with 9 nucleotides matching TRBD1. The J segment lost 3 bases and the V segment lost 3 bases, leaving 5 bases of the junction unmatched. The CDR3 sequence is 15 residues long. The germline CDR1 and CDR2 sequences are SGHRS and YFSETQ. In DNA, the CDR3 is TGCGCCAGCAGCTGGCACGGGACAGGGACAGATACGCAGTATTTT. It encodes CASSWHGTGTDTQYF.

Only one count was recorded for this clone. The rearrangement uses TRBV5-1 and TRBJ2-3, with TRBD2 matching 13 bases. The CDR3 sequence is 16 residues long. Per the germline V gene, CDR1 is SGHRS and CDR2 is YFSETQ. The ends lost 0 bases at V and 3 bases at J; junction bases unmatched: 1. The CDR3: CASSLGTSGRTDTQYF. For the CDR3, the DNA is TGCGCCAGCAGCTTGGGGACTAGCGGGAGAACAGATACGCAGTATTTT.

The CDR3 here is CASSSASASSGANVLTF. DNA for the CDR3: TGTGCCAGCAGTTCGGCTAGCGCCAGCTCTGGGGCCAACGTCCTGACTTTC. This rearrangement joins TRBV7-9 to TRBJ2-6; possible D gene TRBD2, 6 bases. Germline CDR1 is SEHNR and CDR2 is FQNEAQ (reference sequence). V shed 6 bases and J shed 0 bases, with 15 bases lying between them. The CDR3 length is 17 residues.

The chain employs TRBV2 and TRBJ1-2; D uncertain. Trimming left V 0 bases short and J 8 bases short, with 19 bases between. The CDR3 contains 16 residues. The germline CDR1 and CDR2 sequences are SNHLY and FYNNEI. This CDR3 is CASSEALEILTGGYTF. CDR3 DNA: TGTGCCAGCAGTGAAGCTCTTGAAATCCTGACCGGGGGCTACACCTTC.

The rearrangement uses TRBV10-3 and TRBJ1-5; D is undetermined. The CDR3 has 18 residues. Trimming pared 2 bases from V and 11 bases from J, leaving 28 bases between. Germline loops: CDR1 ENHRY, CDR2 SYGVKD. CDR3 bases: TGTGCCATCAGTGAGGGGGTCACCTCCAACAGTTTCGGAGGAGCCCAGCATTTT. It is translated as CAISEGVTSNSFGGAQHF.

The V call is TRBV4-1, the J call TRBJ2-1; D not resolved. This CDR3 is built from 17 residues. The germline CDR1 and CDR2 sequences are MGHRA and YSYEKL. The V and J ends lost 0 bases and 5 bases respectively, with 17 bases between them. Written as DNA, the CDR3 is TGCGCCAGCAGCCAAGAGAACAGCCTTTTATCCCACAATGAGCAGTTCTTC. Its translation: CASSQENSLLSHNEQFF.

The chain uses TRBV7-8 and TRBJ2-2; TRBD2 aligns across 13 bases. CDR1 and CDR2 from the germline V gene are SGHVS and FQNEAQ. The length of the CDR3 is 16 residues. The V segment lost 5 bases and the J segment 6 bases; nucleotides outside the gene matches: 6. This chain's CDR3 is CASSPTSGRASGELFF. For the CDR3, the DNA is TGTGCCAGCAGCCCAACTAGCGGGAGGGCCTCCGGGGAGCTGTTTTTT. The variable domain in full, completed from reference TRBV7-8 and TRBJ2-2, reads GAGVSQSPRYKVAKRGQDVALRCDPISGHVSLFWYQQALGQGPEFLTYFQNEAQLDKSGLPSDRFFAERPEGSVSTLKIQRTQQEDSAVYLCASSPTSGRASGELFFGEGSRLTVL.

The chain employs TRBV5-1 and TRBJ2-7, with D tentatively TRBD1 (6 bases). Between the trimmed V and J ends, which lost 4 bases and 4 bases, there was a span of 18 bases. CDR1 SGHRS and CDR2 YFSETQ come from the germline V gene. This CDR3 contains 15 residues. Here the CDR3 DNA reads TGCGCCAGCAGCCCGGGGACATCTTTTTTTTACGAGCAGTACTTC. The encoded protein is CASSPGTSFFYEQYF.

This clone was found a few times. This chain joins TRBV7-9 and TRBJ2-7; D is perhaps TRBD1 (6 bases). The CDR3 extends over 15 amino acids. Germline-derived CDR1 and CDR2 are SEHNR and FQNEAQ (reference sequence). Trimming shortened V by 4 bases and J by 2 bases, and 15 bases separated the two germline ends. DNA for the CDR3: TGTGCCAGCAGCTCACCGGGACATACAACCTACGAGCAGTACTTC. It yields the protein CASSSPGHTTYEQYF.

Regarding this clone: Other DNA sequences from this sample encode an identical CDR3 as well. J is TRBJ1-5 and V is TRBV2; D uncertain. Germline V lookup: CDR1 SNHLY, CDR2 FYNNEI. V lost 2 bases to trimming and J lost 7 bases, with 12 bases between them. The CDR3 spans 14 residues. In DNA, the CDR3 is TGTGCCAGCAGTGAACAAGGAGTCCACCAGCCCCAGCATTTT. Protein sequence: CASSEQGVHQPQHF.

This clone showed up just once. The chain recombines TRBV30 with TRBJ2-3; 8 nucleotides align to TRBD1. The CDR3 runs to 13 residues. The V gene end was trimmed by 2 bases and the J gene end by 6 bases; junction bases not matched to a gene: 4. Germline lookup yields CDR1 GTSNPN and CDR2 SVGIG (reference sequence). Here the CDR3 reads CAWSQGAFDTQYF. CDR3 coding DNA: TGTGCCTGGAGTCAGGGGGCCTTTGATACGCAGTATTTT.

The gene calls are TRBV28 and TRBJ1-2; TRBD1 might be the D (6 bases). The CDR3 consists of 12 residues. V lost 6 bases, J lost 8 bases, and 13 bases lay in between. In germline, CDR1 is MDHEN, CDR2 SYDVKM. CDR3 DNA: TGTGCCAGCAGCTGGGGACAATACGGCTACACCTTC. Its translation: CASSWGQYGYTF.

This clone occurred once. The chain has TRBV5-6 and TRBJ1-2; D uncertain. The CDR3 contains 15 residues. Germline CDR1 reads SGHDT; CDR2 reads YYEEEE. V was pared by 4 bases and J by 1 base, with 14 bases between. The CDR3 reads CASSEAHRFNYGYTF. The CDR3 DNA follows: TGTGCCAGCAGCGAGGCCCACCGCTTTAACTATGGCTACACCTTC. The variable domain in full, completed from reference TRBV5-6 and TRBJ1-2, reads DAGVTQSPTHLIKTRGQQVTLRCSPKSGHDTVSWYQQALGQGPQFIFQYYEEEERQRGNFPDRFSGHQFPNYSSELNVNALLLGDSALYLCASSEAHRFNYGYTFGSGTRLTVV.

The chain's CDR3 is CATSRGNLYEQYF. CDR3 nucleotide sequence: TGTGCCACCAGCAGAGGTAATCTTTACGAGCAGTACTTC. The J gene is TRBJ2-7, the V gene TRBV15; D remains unclear. This CDR3 region has 13 residues. Per the germline V gene, CDR1 is LNHNV and CDR2 is YYDKDF (reference sequence). The V end lost 1 base, the J end lost 4 bases, and 8 bases lay between the germline ends.

The J gene is TRBJ1-3, the V gene TRBV10-1; D remains ambiguous. The CDR3 spans 14 residues. Germline CDR1 and CDR2: WNHNN and SYGVQD (reference sequence). V was cut by 4 bases and J by 0 bases, with 7 bases left in between. CDR3 sequence (DNA): TGCGCCAGCAGTGGACTTTGCTCTGGAAACACCATATATTTT. This encodes CASSGLCSGNTIYF.

J is TRBJ1-1 and V is TRBV15; D is ambiguous. V was shortened by 0 bases and J by 11 bases, with 10 bases between the two germline ends. This CDR3 comprises 12 residues. From germline, CDR1 is LNHNV and CDR2 YYDKDF (reference sequence). This chain's CDR3 is CATSRDLPPAFF. The CDR3 nucleotides are TGTGCCACCAGCAGAGACCTACCACCGGCTTTCTTT.

The chain carries TRBV19 and TRBJ2-2; 8 bases agree with TRBD1. This CDR3 is built from 14 residues. Looked up from germline, CDR1 is LNHDA and CDR2 is SQIVND (reference sequence). Germline trimming cut 10 bases from V and 5 bases from J; bases unmatched to any gene: 9. CDR3 coding DNA: TGTGCCACCCAGGACAGGGAGAGGACCGGGGAGCTGTTTTTT. Translated: CATQDRERTGELFF.

V usage is TRBV4-1 and J usage is TRBJ1-2; D gene uncertain. Trimming cost V 4 bases and J 0 bases, with 15 bases left between them. This CDR3 contains 16 residues. Germline V gives CDR1 MGHRA, CDR2 YSYEKL. CDR3 DNA: TGCGCCAGCAGCCTATCGACACCTCGCGCTAACTATGGCTACACCTTC. Amino acids: CASSLSTPRANYGYTF.

This chain uses TRBV7-2 with TRBJ2-5; tentatively, D is TRBD2 (6 bases). Per the germline V gene, CDR1 is SGHTA and CDR2 is FQGNSA. V lost 4 bases and J lost 0, with 12 bases in between. The CDR3 contains 15 residues. The CDR3 loop reads CASSSQGGNQETQYF. CDR3 in DNA: TGTGCCAGCAGCTCCCAGGGCGGGAACCAAGAGACCCAGTACTTC.

This clone has a count of ten or more. The rearrangement links TRBV6-1 to TRBJ1-5; D perhaps matches TRBD1 (5 bases). CDR1 is MNHNS, CDR2 SASEGT, per germline. Trimming took 4 bases from V and 0 from J, leaving 10 bases between them. The CDR3 covers 15 residues. The DNA for the CDR3 is TGTGCCAGCAGTGCGGGACTGAATAGCAATCAGCCCCAGCATTTT. Protein sequence: CASSAGLNSNQPQHF.

The V and J genes are TRBV7-6 and TRBJ2-7; the D is unclear. Germline V gives CDR1 SGHVS, CDR2 FNYEAQ. This CDR3 has 14 residues. Trimming cost V 5 bases and J 5 bases, with 16 bases left between them. CDR3 residues: CASSGPGTPDEQYF. Here the CDR3 DNA reads TGTGCCAGCAGCGGCCCAGGAACGCCTGACGAGCAGTACTTC.

The V and J genes are TRBV7-2 and TRBJ1-1; tentatively, D is TRBD1 (6 bases). This CDR3 is built from 14 residues. CDR1 SGHTA and CDR2 FQGNSA come from the germline V gene. Trimming stripped 6 bases from V and 4 bases from J, with 15 bases between. The DNA for the CDR3 is TGTGCCAGCAGTCCTAGGATGGGGGCCACTGAAGCTTTCTTT. Translation gives CASSPRMGATEAFF. Supplemented by reference TRBV7-2 and TRBJ1-1, the full variable domain reads GAGVSQSPSNKVTEKGKDVELRCDPISGHTALYWYRQSLGQGLEFLIYFQGNSAPDKSGLPSDRFSAERTGGSVSTLTIQRTQQEDSAVYLCASSPRMGATEAFFGQGTRLTVV.

Concerning this clone: In the same sample, other DNA sequences code for this CDR3. V gene TRBV5-1 combines with J gene TRBJ2-3, with TRBD1 identical over 7 bases. This CDR3 has 15 residues. Per the germline V gene, CDR1 is SGHRS and CDR2 is YFSETQ. The V segment lost 0 bases and the J segment 3 bases; nucleotides outside the gene matches: 4. CDR3 DNA sequence: TGCGCCAGCAGCTTGGGGGCAGGGGGTACAGATACGCAGTATTTT. Amino acids: CASSLGAGGTDTQYF.

This sequence joins TRBV11-2 and TRBJ2-5; TRBD1 aligns across 8 bases. Looked up from germline, CDR1 is SGHAT and CDR2 is FQNNGV. The CDR3 runs 13 residues. Trimming at V came to 5 bases and at J to 4 bases, leaving 3 bases not matched to a gene. The CDR3 bases are TGTGCCAGCAGCCTCGGGACAGGAGAGACCCAGTACTTC. Amino acid sequence: CASSLGTGETQYF.

The rearrangement uses TRBV11-2 and TRBJ2-2; D is uncertain. Germline values: CDR1 SGHAT, CDR2 FQNNGV. CDR3 length: 14 residues. Between the trimmed V and J ends, which lost 2 bases and 5 bases, there was a span of 9 bases. The CDR3, as DNA: TGTGCCAGCAGCTTAAGGAGTACAACCGGGGAGCTGTTTTTT. Its translation: CASSLRSTTGELFF.